Reported below is one T cell receptor beta chain. The data were obtained in a study of blood T cell repertoires in COVID-19. Study-wide background: T cells, B-cell-depleted T cells, or PBMCs supplied cDNA or gDNA.

In the original workflow: The authors estimated nucleated cell counts from reference gene primer amplification. Repertoires were generated with immunoSEQ multiplex PCR, while TCRdb's copy carries only in-frame clones and drops some. V and J calls and clone size come straight from that table; D and trimming were deduced from the DNA. Here the sample spans around 250,000 clones, approximately 86% being singletons. V was cut by 0 bases and J by 2 bases, with 21 bases left in between. There are 19 residues in the CDR3. The germline CDR1 and CDR2 sequences are LGHNA and YSLEER. The sequence was obtained from an older woman with active or convalescent COVID-19. Material: peripheral blood. V is TRBV4-3 and J is TRBJ2-3; tentatively, D is TRBD2 (5 bases). In DNA, the CDR3 is TGCGCCAGCAGCCAAGAACGGGTTAGAGGCGGGCTGTCCACAGATACGCAGTATTTT. The encoded protein is CASSQERVRGGLSTDTQYF.